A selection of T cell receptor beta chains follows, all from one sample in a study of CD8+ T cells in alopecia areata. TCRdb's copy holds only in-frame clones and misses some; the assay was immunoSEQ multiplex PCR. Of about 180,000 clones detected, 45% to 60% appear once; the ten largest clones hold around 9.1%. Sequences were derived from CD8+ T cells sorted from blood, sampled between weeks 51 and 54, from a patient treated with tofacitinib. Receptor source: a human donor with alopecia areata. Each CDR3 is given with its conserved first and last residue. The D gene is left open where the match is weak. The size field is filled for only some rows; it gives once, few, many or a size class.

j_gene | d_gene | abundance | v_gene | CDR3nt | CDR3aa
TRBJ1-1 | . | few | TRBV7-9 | TGTGCCAGCAGCAAGAACACTGAAGCTTTCTTT | CASSKNTEAFF
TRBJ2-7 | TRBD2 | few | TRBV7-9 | TGTGCCAGCAGCCCAACCCTAGCGGGGCGAACCTACGAGCAGTACTTC | CASSPTLAGRTYEQYF
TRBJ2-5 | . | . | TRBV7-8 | TGTGCCAGCAGCTTAGCCCTCTGGGTCAAGACCCAGTACTTC | CASSLALWVKTQYF
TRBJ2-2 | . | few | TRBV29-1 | TGCAGCGGAAGGACTCCGACCGGGGAGCTGTTTTTT | CSGRTPTGELFF
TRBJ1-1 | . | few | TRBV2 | TGTGCCAGCAGGTGGGTTCAGGAGAACACTGAAGCTTTCTTT | CASRWVQENTEAFF
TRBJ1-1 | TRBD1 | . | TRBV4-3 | TGCGCCAGCAGCCAAGATGGGGAGACAGGGTGGAACACTGAAGCTTTCTTT | CASSQDGETGWNTEAFF
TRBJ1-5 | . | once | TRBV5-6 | TGTGCCAGCAGCTTGGGCCCCAATCAGCCCCAGCATTTT | CASSLGPNQPQHF
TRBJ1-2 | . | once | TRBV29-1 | TGCAGCGTTTATCTCCCCTCTGGCTACACCTTC | CSVYLPSGYTF
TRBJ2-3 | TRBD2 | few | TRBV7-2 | TGTGCCAGCAGCCTTTGGACTAGCGGGGGGCGAGTAGATACGCAGTATTTT | CASSLWTSGGRVDTQYF
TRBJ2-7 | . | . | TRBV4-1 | TGCGCCAGCAGCCAAACCCGGGACGGGTACGAGCAGTACTTC | CASSQTRDGYEQYF
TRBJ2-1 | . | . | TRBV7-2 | TGTGCCAGCCAAGGAGGTTTCTCCTACAATGAGCAGTTCTTC | CASQGGFSYNEQFF
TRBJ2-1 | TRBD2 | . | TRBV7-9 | TGTGCCAGCAGCTTAGCGCTCCGGGGGGATGACTACAATGAGCAGTTCTTC | CASSLALRGDDYNEQFF
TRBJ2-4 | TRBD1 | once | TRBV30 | TGTGCCTGGACTCCAGGGACAGGGGTTCAGGAGCAGTACTTC | CAWTPGTGVQEQYF
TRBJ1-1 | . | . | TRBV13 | TGTGCCAGCAGCTTAGGGCCGGGGGCGAACACTGAAGCTTTCTTT | CASSLGPGANTEAFF
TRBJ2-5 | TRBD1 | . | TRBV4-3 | TGCGCCAGCAGCCAGGACCGGACAGGGGGTTTACAAGAGACCCAGTACTTC | CASSQDRTGGLQETQYF
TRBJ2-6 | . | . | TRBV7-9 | TGTGCCAGGGAAGGCTCTGGGGCCAACGTCCTGACTTTC | CAREGSGANVLTF
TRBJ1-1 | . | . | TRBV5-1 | TGCGCCAGCCGTAAGGCGGGGGATTTCGGGGTCACTGAAGCTTTCTTT | CASRKAGDFGVTEAFF
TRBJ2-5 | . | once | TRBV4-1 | TGCGCCAGCAGCACCAGGGGCGCATACCAAGAGACCCAGTACTTC | CASSTRGAYQETQYF
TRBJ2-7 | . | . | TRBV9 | TGTGCCAGCAGCGCCCAGGGTCGAGACGAGCAGTACTTC | CASSAQGRDEQYF
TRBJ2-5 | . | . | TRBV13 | TGTGCCAGCAGCTTTGACCAAGAGACCCAGTACTTC | CASSFDQETQYF
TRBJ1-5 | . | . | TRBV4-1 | TGCGCCAGCAGCCAAGAACCAGGGGACAATCAGCCCCAGCATTTT | CASSQEPGDNQPQHF
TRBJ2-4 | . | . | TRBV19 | TGTGCCAGTAGTACTGGCCACACGAAAAACATTCAGTACTTC | CASSTGHTKNIQYF
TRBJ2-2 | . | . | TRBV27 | TGTGCCAGCAGTTCGTGGCAGGGTCGCACCGGGGAGCTGTTTTTT | CASSSWQGRTGELFF
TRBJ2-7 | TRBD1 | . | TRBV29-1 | TGCAGCGTTGCCGGGACAGGGGTATACGAGCAGTACTTC | CSVAGTGVYEQYF
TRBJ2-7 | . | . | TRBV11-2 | TGTGCCAGCAGCGGCAGCCCCTACGAGCAGTACTTC | CASSGSPYEQYF
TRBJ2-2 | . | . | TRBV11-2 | TGTGCCAGCAGCTTAGCCGGGCCCGGGGAGCTGTTTTTT | CASSLAGPGELFF
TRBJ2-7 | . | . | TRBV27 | TGTGCCAGCAGTCCGACAGGTACCTACGAGCAGTACTTC | CASSPTGTYEQYF
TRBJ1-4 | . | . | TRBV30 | TGTGCCTGGAGCAAAGACAATAATGAAAAACTGTTTTTT | CAWSKDNNEKLFF
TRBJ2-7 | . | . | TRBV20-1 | TGCAGTGCAGGGGGGGTCGAGCAGTACTTC | CSAGGVEQYF